This T cell receptor beta chain appears in the sequencing data of a study of OX40 agonist ivuxolimab in advanced cancers. The V gene lost 5 bases and the J gene lost 8 bases, with 13 bases spanning the gap. Germline V gene lookup returns CDR1 SGDLS and CDR2 YYNGEE. The CDR3 spans 12 residues. TCRdb keeps only in-frame clones here, not all; method: immunoSEQ multiplex PCR. This sample has some 5,100 clones, with about two thirds found just once. Sequences were derived from CD4+ or CD8+ T cells sorted from blood, sampled in a trial of the OX40 agonist ivuxolimab. The chain recombines TRBV9 with TRBJ1-2; D ambiguous. This receptor was obtained from an adult with an advanced solid tumor such as melanoma, head and neck, liver or kidney cancer. This chain's CDR3 is CASSYVGGGYTF. CDR3 DNA: TGTGCCAGCAGTTACGTCGGAGGCGGCTACACCTTC. Full variable domain (outside the CDR3, taken from reference TRBV9 and TRBJ1-2): DSGVTQTPKHLITATGQRVTLRCSPRSGDLSVYWYQQSLDQGLQFLIQYYNGEERAKGNILERFSAQQFPDLHSELNLSSLELGDSALYFCASSYVGGGYTFGSGTRLTVV.